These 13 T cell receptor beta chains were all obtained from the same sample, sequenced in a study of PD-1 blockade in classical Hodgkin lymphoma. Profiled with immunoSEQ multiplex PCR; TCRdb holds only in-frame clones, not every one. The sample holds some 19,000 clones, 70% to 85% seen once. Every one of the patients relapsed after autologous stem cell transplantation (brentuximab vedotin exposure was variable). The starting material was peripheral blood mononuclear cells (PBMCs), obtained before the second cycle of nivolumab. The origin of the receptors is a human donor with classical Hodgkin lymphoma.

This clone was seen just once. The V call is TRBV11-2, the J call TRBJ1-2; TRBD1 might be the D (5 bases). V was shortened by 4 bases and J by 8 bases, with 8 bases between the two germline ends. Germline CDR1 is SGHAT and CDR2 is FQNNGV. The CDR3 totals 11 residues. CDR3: CASSWGVGYTF. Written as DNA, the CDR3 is TGTGCCAGCAGCTGGGGGGTAGGCTACACCTTC.

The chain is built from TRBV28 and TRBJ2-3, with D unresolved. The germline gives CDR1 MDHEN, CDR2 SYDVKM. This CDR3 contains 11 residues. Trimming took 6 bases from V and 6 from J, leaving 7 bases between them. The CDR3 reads CASRSGDTQYF. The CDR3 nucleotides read TGTGCCAGCAGATCTGGGGATACGCAGTATTTT.

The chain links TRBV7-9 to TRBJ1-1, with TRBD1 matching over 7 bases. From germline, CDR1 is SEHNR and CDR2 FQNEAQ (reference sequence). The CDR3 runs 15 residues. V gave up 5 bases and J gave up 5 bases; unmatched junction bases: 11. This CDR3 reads CASSPYGGGQTEAFF. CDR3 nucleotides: TGTGCCAGCAGCCCCTATGGAGGGGGACAGACTGAAGCTTTCTTT.

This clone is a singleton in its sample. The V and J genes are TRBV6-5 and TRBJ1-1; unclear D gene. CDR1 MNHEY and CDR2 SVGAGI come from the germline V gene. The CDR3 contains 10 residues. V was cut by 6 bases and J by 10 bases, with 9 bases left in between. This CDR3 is CASSEGVAFF. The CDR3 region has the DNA TGTGCCAGCAGCGAAGGAGTAGCTTTCTTT.

CDR3: CASSEVAAQYF. CDR3 DNA sequence: TGTGCCAGCAGTGAAGTGGCGGCTCAGTACTTC. V usage is TRBV2 and J usage is TRBJ2-4; D unresolved. The germline V gene has CDR1 SNHLY and CDR2 FYNNEI. The CDR3 covers 11 residues. V was shortened by 1 base and J by 12 bases, with 7 bases between the two germline ends.

The CDR3 DNA sequence: TGTGCCAGCATCGACAGGTTTGGAGGAAACACCATATATTTT. Translated: CASIDRFGGNTIYF. This chain connects TRBV27 to TRBJ1-3, with D possibly matching TRBD1 (6 bases). Trimming pared 7 bases from V and 4 bases from J, leaving 14 bases between. Germline CDR1 is MNHEY and CDR2 is SMNVEV (reference sequence). The CDR3 spans 14 residues.

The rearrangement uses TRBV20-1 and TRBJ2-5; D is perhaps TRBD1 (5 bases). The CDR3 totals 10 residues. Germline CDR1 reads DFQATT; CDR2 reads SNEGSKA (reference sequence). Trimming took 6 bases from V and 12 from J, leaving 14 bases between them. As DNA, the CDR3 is TGCAGTGCACTGGACACATTTGAGTACTTC. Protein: CSALDTFEYF.

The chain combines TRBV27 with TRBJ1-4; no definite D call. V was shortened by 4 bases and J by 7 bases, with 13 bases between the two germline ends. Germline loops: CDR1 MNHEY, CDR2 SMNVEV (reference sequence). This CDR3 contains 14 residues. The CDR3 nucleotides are TGTGCCAGCAGTTCAAGGGTAGAGGGTGAAAAACTGTTTTTT. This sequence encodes CASSSRVEGEKLFF.

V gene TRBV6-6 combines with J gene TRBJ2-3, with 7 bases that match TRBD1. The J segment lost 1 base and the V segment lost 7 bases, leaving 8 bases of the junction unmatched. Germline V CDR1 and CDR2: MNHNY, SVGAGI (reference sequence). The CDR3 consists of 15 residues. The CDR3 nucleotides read TGTGCCAGCAAAACAGGGGTTTGGGGCACAGATACGCAGTATTTT. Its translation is CASKTGVWGTDTQYF.

The DNA of the CDR3 is TGTGCCAGCAGTGAAGCAACCTACGAGCAGTACTTC. Residues: CASSEATYEQYF. The chain joins TRBV2 to TRBJ2-7; no definite D call. The germline V gene encodes CDR1 SNHLY and CDR2 FYNNEI. Trimming took off 0 bases at V and 2 bases at J, with 2 bases between the two ends. This CDR3 contains 12 residues.

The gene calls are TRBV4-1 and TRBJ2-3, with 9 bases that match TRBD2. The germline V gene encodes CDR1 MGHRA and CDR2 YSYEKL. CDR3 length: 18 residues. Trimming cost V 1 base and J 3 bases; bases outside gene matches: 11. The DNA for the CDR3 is TGCGCCAGCAGCCAAGCGGCTAGCGGGGAGGTGGGAACAGATACGCAGTATTTT. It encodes CASSQAASGEVGTDTQYF.

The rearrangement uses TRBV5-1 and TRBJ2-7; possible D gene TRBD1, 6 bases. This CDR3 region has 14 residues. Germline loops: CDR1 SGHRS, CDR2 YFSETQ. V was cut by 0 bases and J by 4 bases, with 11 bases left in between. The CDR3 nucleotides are TGCGCCAGCAGCTTGGAAGTCAGGGGTTACGAGCAGTACTTC. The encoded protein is CASSLEVRGYEQYF.

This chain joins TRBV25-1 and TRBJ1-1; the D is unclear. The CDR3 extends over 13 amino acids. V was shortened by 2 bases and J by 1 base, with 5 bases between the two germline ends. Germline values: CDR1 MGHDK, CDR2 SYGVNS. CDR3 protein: CASSELANTEAFF. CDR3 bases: TGTGCCAGCAGTGAACTGGCGAACACTGAAGCTTTCTTT. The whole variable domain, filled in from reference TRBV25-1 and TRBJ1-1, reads EADIYQTPRYLVIGTGKKITLECSQTMGHDKMYWYQQDPGMELHLIHYSYGVNSTEKGDLSSESTVSRIRTEHFPLTLESARPSHTSQYLCASSELANTEAFFGQGTRLTVV.